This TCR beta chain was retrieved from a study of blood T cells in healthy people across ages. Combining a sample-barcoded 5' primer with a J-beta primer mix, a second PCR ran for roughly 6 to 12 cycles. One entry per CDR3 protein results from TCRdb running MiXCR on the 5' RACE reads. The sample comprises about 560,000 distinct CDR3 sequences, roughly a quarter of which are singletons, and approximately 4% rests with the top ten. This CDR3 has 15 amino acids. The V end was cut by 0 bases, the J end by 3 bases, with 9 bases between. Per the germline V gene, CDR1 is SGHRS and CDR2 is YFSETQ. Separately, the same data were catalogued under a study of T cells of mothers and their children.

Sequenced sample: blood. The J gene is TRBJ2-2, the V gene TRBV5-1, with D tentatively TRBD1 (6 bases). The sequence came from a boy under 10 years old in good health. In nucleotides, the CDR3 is TGCGCCAGCAGCTTGGGACAGGTCGACACCGGGGAGCTGTTTTTT. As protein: CASSLGQVDTGELFF.